The 24 T cell receptor beta chains listed next were all sequenced from one sample in a study of tumor and adjacent non-tumor tissue in lung cancer. The template was RNA from unsorted bulk tissue. This non-tumor lung sample came from over 3 cm beyond the tumor edge. TCRbeta libraries were built with three rounds of nested PCR, modified from ARM-PCR. TCRdb reanalysed the multiplex PCR reads using MiXCR and keeps one entry per CDR3 protein. The table has 40,000 to 55,000 distinct CDR3 sequences, just under 75% seen once; the top ten hold roughly 25%. Sequencing used distant non-tumor lung tissue. These receptors originate from a woman aged 60-75 years with non-small cell lung cancer.

This clonotype appeared a few times. A much larger clone differs by one base, so this may be a read error. The chain carries TRBV6-2 or TRBV6-3 and TRBJ2-7, with D possibly matching TRBD2 (5 bases). The V gene's germline CDR1 is MNHEY and CDR2 SVGEGT. The CDR3 consists of 14 residues. Trimming took off 5 bases at V and 5 bases at J, with 16 bases between the two ends. Here the CDR3 DNA reads TGTGCCAGCAGTCTCGATACGGGGTGCCACGAGCAGTACTTC. Residues: CASSLDTGCHEQYF.

For this clonotype: One end of the junction fails to match germline, which may point to a read error. V gene TRBV11-2 combines with J gene TRBJ2-7; TRBD1 matches 10 bases. This CDR3 contains 15 residues. The germline CDR1 and CDR2 sequences are SGHAT and FQNNGV. The CDR3 DNA reads as TGTGACAGCACCTCGGGGACAGGGGCTTTTCACGAGCAGTACTTC. Its translation: CDSTSGTGAFHEQYF.

As regards this clonotype: A much larger clone differs by one base, so this may be a read error. The chain carries TRBV6-1 and TRBJ1-6; tentatively, D is TRBD1 (5 bases). The ends were cut back, 7 bases at V and 4 bases at J, with 14 bases in the middle. This CDR3 spans 15 amino acids. CDR1 MNHNS and CDR2 SASEGT come from the germline V gene. CDR3 protein: CASTSDSQYNSPLHF. The CDR3 coding sequence is TGTGCCAGCACCTCTGACAGCCAGTATAATTCACCCCTCCACTTT.

Notes on this clonotype: The junction departs from the called germline gene at one end, perhaps through a read error. This chain connects TRBV20-1 to TRBJ2-4; D may match TRBD1 or TRBD2 (7 bases each). In germline, CDR1 is DFQATT, CDR2 SNEGSKA (reference sequence). The length of the CDR3 is 13 residues. The CDR3 sequence is CSVREGAKTIQYF. The CDR3 DNA reads TGCAGTGTTAGGGAGGGGGCCAAAACCATTCAGTACTTC.

As concerns this clonotype: An end of the junction differs from the germline gene, which may be a read error. The rearrangement joins TRBV11-2 to TRBJ2-1; no definite D call. Per the germline V gene, CDR1 is SGHAT and CDR2 is FQNNGV. This CDR3 comprises 11 residues. CDR3 loop: CVSSPQYEQFF. Here the CDR3 DNA reads TGTGTCAGCAGCCCCCAATATGAGCAGTTCTTC.

In regard to this clonotype: With a much larger clone just one base away, this may be a read error. This chain uses TRBV14 with TRBJ1-1; D is undetermined. This CDR3 spans 14 amino acids. The germline CDR1 and CDR2 sequences are SGHDN and FVKESK. For the CDR3, the DNA is TGTGCCGGCAGCCAAGTGGGTCCGTCGGGTGAAGCTTTCTTT. It encodes CAGSQVGPSGEAFF.

Note on this clonotype: A junction boundary mismatches the germline segment, possibly from a read error. The chain recombines TRBV6-5 with TRBJ1-2, with TRBD1 as a possible D gene (5 bases). The CDR3 totals 14 residues. Germline CDR1 and CDR2: MNHEY and SVGAGI. The CDR3 region has the DNA TGTGCCAGTAGTTCGGGACTGGCATGCTATGGCTACACCTTC. Translating it yields CASSSGLACYGYTF.

The CDR3 sequence is CSGRVGGTSTQYF. The CDR3 DNA reads as TGCAGCGGCCGGGTTGGTGGCACAAGTACGCAGTATTTT. The rearrangement joins TRBV29-1 to TRBJ2-3; D is uncertain. CDR3 size: 13 residues. The V gene's germline CDR1 is SQVTM and CDR2 ANQGSEA. Trimming removed 7 bases from V and 8 bases from J, with 19 bases in between.

This clonotype was picked up one time. This chain links TRBV4-3 with TRBJ2-7; either TRBD1 or TRBD2 may fit D (5 bases each). CDR3 length: 17 amino acids. V lost 2 bases and J 4 bases, leaving 21 bases between the germline ends. Germline CDR1 is LGHNA and CDR2 is YSLEER. The CDR3 is CASSQNGQRGKWYEQYF. In DNA, the CDR3 is TGCGCCAGCAGCCAAAATGGCCAGAGGGGCAAATGGTACGAGCAGTACTTC.

About this clonotype: One junction end does not reproduce the germline sequence, and a read error may be involved. This chain joins TRBV12-3 or TRBV12-4 and TRBJ2-7; D possibly corresponds to TRBD1 (5 bases). The CDR3 spans 14 residues. CDR3 sequence: CASRLQEYSYEQYF. The CDR3 bases are TGTGCCAGCAGATTACAGGAGTACTCCTACGAGCAGTATTTC.

This clonotype has a count of ten or more. V is TRBV5-6 and J is TRBJ2-3; TRBD2 agrees at 8 bases. Germline V gene lookup returns CDR1 SGHDT and CDR2 YYEEEE. This CDR3 is 15 amino acids long. After removal of 7 bases from V and 5 bases from J, the junction contained 12 bases not matched to a gene. The CDR3 coding sequence is TGTGCCAGCGTCAACAGCGGGAGCGGCGGAGATACGCAGTATTTT. This translates into CASVNSGSGGDTQYF.

This clonotype has just one count. The genes are TRBV28 and TRBJ1-5; 8 bases line up with TRBD1. Germline V lookup: CDR1 MDHEN, CDR2 SYDVKM. The CDR3 has 18 amino acids. V dropped 7 bases and J dropped 0; count of bases not matched to a gene: 14. The CDR3 loop reads CASISSDRVACSNQPQHF. The CDR3 DNA reads as TGTGCCAGCATCTCCTCGGACAGGGTGGCGTGTAGCAATCAGCCCCAGCATTTT.

Comment on this clonotype: Relative to the germline gene, one junction end is altered; a read error may explain this. The chain uses TRBV12-3 or TRBV12-4 and TRBJ2-1; 9 bases fit TRBD2. The CDR3 contains 16 residues. As DNA, the CDR3 is TGTGCAAGCAGTTTAAGCGTAGCGGGAGCCTACAATGGGCAGTTCTTC. This codes for CASSLSVAGAYNGQFF.

On this clonotype itself: The germline gene is not matched at one end of the junction; a read error may be the cause. This chain joins TRBV6-5 and TRBJ2-5; possible D gene TRBD2, 6 bases. This CDR3 has 15 residues. Germline V gene sequence: CDR1 MNHEY, CDR2 SVGAGI. The CDR3 is CDSRYGGKYQETQYF. As DNA, the CDR3 is TGTGACAGCAGATACGGCGGGAAGTACCAAGAGACCCAGTACTTC.

In its sample, this clonotype was seen once. This rearrangement joins TRBV6-2 or TRBV6-3 to TRBJ2-1; D possibly corresponds to TRBD2 (6 bases). Trimming removed 6 bases at V and 8 bases at J, with 23 bases between. CDR1 is MNHEY, CDR2 SVGEGT, per germline. This CDR3 region has 16 residues. The DNA for the CDR3 is TGTGCCAGCAGCGGCGGGATATGGGGTATGGACTATGAGCAGTTCTTC. Amino acids: CASSGGIWGMDYEQFF.

This clonotype was observed a single time. Being one base from a much bigger clone, this may be a read error. The rearrangement uses TRBV13 and TRBJ1-1, with D possibly being TRBD1 (5 bases). This CDR3 has 15 amino acids. Looked up from germline, CDR1 is PRHDT and CDR2 is FYEKMQ (reference sequence). Trimming cost V 4 bases and J 2 bases, with 14 bases left between them. The CDR3 is CASSSQKGTNTEAFF. For the CDR3, the DNA is TGTGCCAGCAGCTCTCAGAAAGGGACTAACACTGAAGCTTTCTTT.

Many counts were recorded for this clonotype. The chain couples TRBV28 to TRBJ1-1; D call uncertain. Trimming cost V 6 bases and J 0 bases, with 17 bases left between them. Per the germline V gene, CDR1 is MDHEN and CDR2 is SYDVKM. The CDR3 length is 16 residues. Here the CDR3 reads CASSSVTPGLNTEAFF. The CDR3 bases are TGTGCCAGCAGCTCAGTTACTCCGGGCCTGAACACTGAAGCTTTCTTT.

Details on this clonotype: The conserved phenylalanine or tryptophan is not found at the CDR3 terminus, so this likely reflects a read error. The DNA is left out, because the CDR3 cannot be placed on it with certainty; the CDR3 is given as TCRdb lists it. The chain combines TRBV6-2 or TRBV6-3 with TRBJ2-4. 13 amino acids form the CDR3, both terminal residues included. Germline V CDR1 and CDR2: MNHEY, SVGEGT. The CDR3 sequence: CASSYDVQNIQCI.

A note on this clonotype: A read error is possible here, since a much larger clone lies one base away. The chain carries TRBV28 and TRBJ2-1; 11 bases match TRBD1. The germline V gene has CDR1 MDHEN and CDR2 SYDVKM. CDR3 length equals 14 residues. The CDR3 protein is CASSSGQGVFEQLF. The DNA for the CDR3 is TGTGCCAGCAGTTCGGGACAGGGGGTGTTTGAGCAGTTATTC.

Of note for this clonotype: The junction departs from germline at one end; a sequencing error may be responsible. The chain couples TRBV12-3 or TRBV12-4 to TRBJ2-5; 7 bases are shared with TRBD2. The CDR3 is 13 residues long. CDR3 nucleotide sequence: TGTGCCAGCAGTGTGGGACTAAAAGAGACCCAGTATTTC. It specifies CASSVGLKETQYF.

The chain recombines TRBV4-3 with TRBJ2-7; TRBD2 matches at 14 bases. The CDR3 sequence is 17 residues long. V lost 4 bases to trimming and J lost 1 base; unmatched junction nucleotides: 6. Germline loops: CDR1 LGHNA, CDR2 YSLEER. The CDR3 sequence: CASSPRTSGRTSYEQYF. DNA of the CDR3: TGCGCCAGCAGCCCGAGGACTAGCGGGAGGACATCCTACGAGCAGTACTTC.

Comments on this clonotype: The junction departs from germline at one end; a sequencing error may be responsible. This sequence joins TRBV7-2 and TRBJ2-7; D possibly corresponds to TRBD1 (5 bases). The CDR3 contains 16 residues. Germline CDR1 reads SGHTA; CDR2 reads FQGNSA. The CDR3 protein is CASSLEWGLGNPEQYF. Written as DNA, the CDR3 is TGTGCGAGCAGCTTAGAGTGGGGCCTTGGGAACCCCGAGCAGTACTTC.

The rearrangement joins TRBV6-6 to TRBJ2-7, with 9 nucleotides matching TRBD1. Germline V CDR1 and CDR2: MNHNY, SVGAGI (reference sequence). The CDR3 extends over 15 amino acids. The V segment lost 7 bases and the J segment 2 bases; nucleotides outside the gene matches: 9. The CDR3 region has the DNA TGTGCCAGCATCAACTCAAGGACAGGGGCCTACGAGCAGTACTTC. It is translated as CASINSRTGAYEQYF.

The chain employs TRBV4-3 and TRBJ1-1; no clear D. The CDR3 length is 13 residues. From germline, CDR1 is LGHNA and CDR2 YSLEER. The CDR3 loop reads CASYQDSAEEAFF. In DNA, the CDR3 is TGCGCTAGCTACCAAGATTCTGCAGAGGAAGCTTTCTTT.